This TCR beta chain appears in the sequencing data of a study of siplizumab effects on memory and regulatory T cells. Broader study findings: Unstimulated subset assignment was obtained for only a minor fraction of alloreactive clones. Memory cells seemed less diverse than naive T cells, which also seemed major contributors to the alloresponse.

With 2 bases clipped from V and 1 base from J, the junction kept 1 base outside the gene matches. Looked up from germline, CDR1 is SGHNT and CDR2 is YYREEE (reference sequence). The length of the CDR3 is 14 residues. As regards this clone: Antigen unknown.

Unstimulated naive, memory, effector memory and TEMRA subsets from three donor pairs have been sequenced, the authors report. Produced via immunoSEQ multiplex PCR; TCRdb's table is partial and in-frame only. The table has 50,000 or so clones, about 90% seen once; the top ten hold roughly 0.35%. The chain recombines TRBV5-4 with TRBJ2-7, with 9 bases identical to TRBD2. The TCR originated in a human donor in good health. Material: naive CD8+ T cells sorted from blood. CDR3 loop: CASSFSGSSYEQYF. The CDR3 DNA reads TGTGCCAGCAGCTTTAGCGGGAGTTCCTACGAGCAGTACTTC.